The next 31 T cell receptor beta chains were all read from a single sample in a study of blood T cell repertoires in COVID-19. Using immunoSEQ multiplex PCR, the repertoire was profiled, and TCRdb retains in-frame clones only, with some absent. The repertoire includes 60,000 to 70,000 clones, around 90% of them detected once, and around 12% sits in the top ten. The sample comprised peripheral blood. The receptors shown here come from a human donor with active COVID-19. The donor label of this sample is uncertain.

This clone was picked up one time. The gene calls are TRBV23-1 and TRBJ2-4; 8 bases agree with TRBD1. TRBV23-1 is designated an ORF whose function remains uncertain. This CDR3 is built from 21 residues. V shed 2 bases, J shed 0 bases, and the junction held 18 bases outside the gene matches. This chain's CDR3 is CASSQPVGQGASGLAKNIQYF. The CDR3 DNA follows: TGCGCCAGCAGTCAACCGGTAGGGCAGGGGGCAAGCGGACTAGCCAAAAACATTCAGTACTTC.

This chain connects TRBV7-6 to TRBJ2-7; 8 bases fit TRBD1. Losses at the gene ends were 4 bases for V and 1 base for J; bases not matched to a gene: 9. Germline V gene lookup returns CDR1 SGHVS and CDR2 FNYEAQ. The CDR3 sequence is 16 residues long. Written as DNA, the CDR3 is TGTGCCAGCAGCTCGAGAGGGGACAGGTATTCCTACGAGCAGTACTTC. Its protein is CASSSRGDRYSYEQYF.

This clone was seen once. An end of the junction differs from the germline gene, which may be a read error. The CDR3 nucleotides are TGTGCCAGCAGACCGACAGGTTGGAACATTGAAGCTTTCTTT. It yields the protein CASRPTGWNIEAFF. The chain recombines TRBV28 with TRBJ1-1, with TRBD1 as a possible D gene (6 bases). Germline-derived CDR1 and CDR2 are MDHEN and SYDVKM. The CDR3 extends over 14 amino acids.

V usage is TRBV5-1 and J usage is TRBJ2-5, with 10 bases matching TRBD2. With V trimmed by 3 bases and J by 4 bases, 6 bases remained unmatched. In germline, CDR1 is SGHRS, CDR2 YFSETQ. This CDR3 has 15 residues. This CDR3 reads CASSSTAGGPETQYF. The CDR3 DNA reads TGCGCCAGCAGCTCTACAGCGGGAGGGCCAGAGACCCAGTACTTC.

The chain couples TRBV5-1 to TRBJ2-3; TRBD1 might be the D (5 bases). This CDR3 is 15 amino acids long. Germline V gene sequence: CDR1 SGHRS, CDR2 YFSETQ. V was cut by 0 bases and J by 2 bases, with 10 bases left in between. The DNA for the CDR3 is TGCGCCAGCAGCTTGGTAGGGGTCCCCACAGATACGCAGTATTTT. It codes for CASSLVGVPTDTQYF.

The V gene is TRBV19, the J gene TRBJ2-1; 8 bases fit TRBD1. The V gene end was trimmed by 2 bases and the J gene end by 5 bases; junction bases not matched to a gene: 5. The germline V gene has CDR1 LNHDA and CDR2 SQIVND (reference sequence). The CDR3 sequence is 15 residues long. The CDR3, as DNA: TGTGCCAGTAGTATATGGACAGGGTTCGACAATGAGCAGTTCTTC. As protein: CASSIWTGFDNEQFF.

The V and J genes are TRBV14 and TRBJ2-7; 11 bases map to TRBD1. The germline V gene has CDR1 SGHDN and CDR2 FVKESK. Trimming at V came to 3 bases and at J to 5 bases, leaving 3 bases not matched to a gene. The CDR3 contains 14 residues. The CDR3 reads CASSHRTGGNEQYF. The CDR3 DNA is TGTGCCAGCAGCCATAGGACAGGGGGCAACGAGCAGTACTTC.

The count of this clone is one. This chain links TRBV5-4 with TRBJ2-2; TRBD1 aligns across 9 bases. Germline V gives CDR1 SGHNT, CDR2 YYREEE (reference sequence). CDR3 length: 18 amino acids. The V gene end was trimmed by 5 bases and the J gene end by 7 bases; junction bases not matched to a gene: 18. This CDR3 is CASSHELNGQGRNGELFF. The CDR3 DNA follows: TGTGCCAGCAGTCACGAGCTTAATGGACAGGGGAGGAACGGGGAGCTGTTTTTT.

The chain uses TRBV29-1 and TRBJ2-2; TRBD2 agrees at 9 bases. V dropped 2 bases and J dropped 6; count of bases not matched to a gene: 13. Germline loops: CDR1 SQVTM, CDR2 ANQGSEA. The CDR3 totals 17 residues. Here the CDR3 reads CSVESPAGAGGAGELFF. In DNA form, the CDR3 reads TGCAGCGTTGAATCCCCAGCGGGAGCGGGAGGAGCCGGGGAGCTGTTTTTT.

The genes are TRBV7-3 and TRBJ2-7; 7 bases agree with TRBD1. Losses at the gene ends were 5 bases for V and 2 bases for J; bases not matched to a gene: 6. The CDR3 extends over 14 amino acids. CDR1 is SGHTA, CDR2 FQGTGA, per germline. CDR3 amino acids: CASSPRQGPYEQYF. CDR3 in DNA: TGTGCCAGCAGCCCCCGACAGGGCCCCTACGAGCAGTACTTC.

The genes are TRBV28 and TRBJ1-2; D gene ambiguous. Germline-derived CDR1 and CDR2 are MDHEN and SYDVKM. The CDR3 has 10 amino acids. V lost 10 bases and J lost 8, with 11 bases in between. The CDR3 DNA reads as TGTGCCACCCGATCGGTCGGCTACACCTTC. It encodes CATRSVGYTF.

This CDR3 is CASSSLTGGYSPLHF. CDR3 in DNA: TGTGCCAGCAGTTCCCTCACAGGGGGCTATTCACCCCTCCACTTT. The V and J genes are TRBV28 and TRBJ1-6; 9 bases are a match to TRBD1. Germline loops: CDR1 MDHEN, CDR2 SYDVKM. Unmatched junction bases numbered 6, after V lost 4 bases and J lost 8 bases. The CDR3 consists of 15 residues.

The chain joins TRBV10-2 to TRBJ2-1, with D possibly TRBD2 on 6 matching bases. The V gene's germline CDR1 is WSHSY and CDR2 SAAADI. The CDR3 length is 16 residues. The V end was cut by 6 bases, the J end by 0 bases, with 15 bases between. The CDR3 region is CASSSGTPSSYNEQFF. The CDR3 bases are TGCGCCAGCAGCTCCGGGACTCCTAGCTCCTACAATGAGCAGTTCTTC.

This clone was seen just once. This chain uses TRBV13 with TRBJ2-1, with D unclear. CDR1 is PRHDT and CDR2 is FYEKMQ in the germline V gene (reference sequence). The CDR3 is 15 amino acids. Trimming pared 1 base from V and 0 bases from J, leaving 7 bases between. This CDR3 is CASSLVASSYNEQFF. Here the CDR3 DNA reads TGTGCCAGCAGCTTAGTGGCCTCCTCCTACAATGAGCAGTTCTTC.

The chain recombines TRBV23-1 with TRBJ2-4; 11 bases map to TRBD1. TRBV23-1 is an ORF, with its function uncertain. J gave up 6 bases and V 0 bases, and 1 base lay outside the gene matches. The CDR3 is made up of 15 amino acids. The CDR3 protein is CASSQSGTGGNIQYF. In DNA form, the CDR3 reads TGCGCCAGCAGTCAATCGGGGACAGGGGGAAACATTCAGTACTTC.

As DNA, the CDR3 is TGTGCCAGACCAAAACTAGCGGGAGGGCGGGAGCAGTACTTC. This codes for CARPKLAGGREQYF. The rearrangement joins TRBV25-1 to TRBJ2-7; 13 nucleotides agree with TRBD2. The germline CDR1 and CDR2 sequences are MGHDK and SYGVNS. The ends lost 9 bases at V and 7 bases at J; junction bases unmatched: 9. The CDR3 extends over 14 amino acids.

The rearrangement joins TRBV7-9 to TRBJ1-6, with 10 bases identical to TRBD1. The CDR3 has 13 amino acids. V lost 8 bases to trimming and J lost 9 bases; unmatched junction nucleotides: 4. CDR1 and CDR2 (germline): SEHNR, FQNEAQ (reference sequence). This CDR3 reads CASGQGVGSPLHF. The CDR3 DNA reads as TGTGCCAGCGGACAGGGGGTGGGTTCACCCCTCCACTTT.

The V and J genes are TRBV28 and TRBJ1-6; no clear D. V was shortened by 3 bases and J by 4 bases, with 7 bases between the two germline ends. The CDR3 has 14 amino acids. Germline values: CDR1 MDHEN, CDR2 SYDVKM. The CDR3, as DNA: TGTGCCAGCAGTTTCATGAGTTATAATTCACCCCTCCACTTT. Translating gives CASSFMSYNSPLHF.

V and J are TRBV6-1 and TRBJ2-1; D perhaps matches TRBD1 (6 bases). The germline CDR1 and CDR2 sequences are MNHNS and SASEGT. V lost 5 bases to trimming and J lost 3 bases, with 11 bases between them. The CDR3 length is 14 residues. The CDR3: CASSPDRIYNEQFF. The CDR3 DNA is TGTGCCAGCAGTCCCGACAGGATCTACAATGAGCAGTTCTTC.

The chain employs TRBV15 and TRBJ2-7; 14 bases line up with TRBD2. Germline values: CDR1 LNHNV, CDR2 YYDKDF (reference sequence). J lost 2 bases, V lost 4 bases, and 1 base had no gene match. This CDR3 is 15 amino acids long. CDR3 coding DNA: TGTGCCACCAGCACGGGACTAGCGGGGGCCTACGAGCAGTACTTC. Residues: CATSTGLAGAYEQYF.

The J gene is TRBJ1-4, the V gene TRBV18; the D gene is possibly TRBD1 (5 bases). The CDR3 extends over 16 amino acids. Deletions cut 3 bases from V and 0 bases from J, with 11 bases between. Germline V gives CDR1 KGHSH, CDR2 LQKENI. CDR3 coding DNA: TGTGCCAGCTCACCGCGGGACGTAGCAACTAATGAAAAACTGTTTTTT. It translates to CASSPRDVATNEKLFF.

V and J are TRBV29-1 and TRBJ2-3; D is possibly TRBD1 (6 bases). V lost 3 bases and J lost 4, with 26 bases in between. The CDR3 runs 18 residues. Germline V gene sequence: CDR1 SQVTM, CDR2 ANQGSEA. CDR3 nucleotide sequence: TGCAGCGTTGAGGGGCAGGGGTCGAGGGAGATCGCCGCAGATACGCAGTATTTT. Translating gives CSVEGQGSREIAADTQYF.

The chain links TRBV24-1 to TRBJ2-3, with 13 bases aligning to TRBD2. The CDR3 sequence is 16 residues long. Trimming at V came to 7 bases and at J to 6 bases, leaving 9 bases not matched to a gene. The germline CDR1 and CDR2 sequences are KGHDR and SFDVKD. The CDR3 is CATRRTSGRTGDTQYF. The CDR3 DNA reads TGTGCCACCAGGAGGACTAGCGGGAGAACGGGTGATACGCAGTATTTT.

The CDR3 loop reads CASSQGLSGQPQHF. The CDR3 coding sequence is TGTGCCAGCAGCCAAGGGCTCTCAGGGCAGCCCCAGCATTTT. J is TRBJ1-5 and V is TRBV6-4; D possibly corresponds to TRBD1 (5 bases). V lost 6 bases and J 7 bases, leaving 16 bases between the germline ends. Germline assignment: CDR1 MRHNA and CDR2 SNTAGT. CDR3 length: 14 residues.

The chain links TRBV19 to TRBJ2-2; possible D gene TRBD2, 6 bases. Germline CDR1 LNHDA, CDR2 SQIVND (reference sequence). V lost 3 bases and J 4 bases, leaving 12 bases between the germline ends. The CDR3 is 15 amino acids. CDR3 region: CASSIWGEVTGELFF. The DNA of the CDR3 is TGTGCCAGTAGTATCTGGGGGGAAGTCACCGGGGAGCTGTTTTTT.

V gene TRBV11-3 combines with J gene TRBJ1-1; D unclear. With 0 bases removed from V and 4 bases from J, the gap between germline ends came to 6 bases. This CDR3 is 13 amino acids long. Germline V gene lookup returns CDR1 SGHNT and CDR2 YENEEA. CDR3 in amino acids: CASSLEGSTEAFF. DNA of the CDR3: TGTGCCAGCAGCTTAGAGGGGAGCACTGAAGCTTTCTTT.

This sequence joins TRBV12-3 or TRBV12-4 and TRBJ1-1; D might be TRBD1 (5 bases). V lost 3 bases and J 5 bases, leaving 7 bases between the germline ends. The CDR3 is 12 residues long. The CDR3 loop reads CASSFGGTEAFF. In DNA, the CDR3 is TGTGCCAGCAGTTTCGGGGGGACTGAAGCTTTCTTT.

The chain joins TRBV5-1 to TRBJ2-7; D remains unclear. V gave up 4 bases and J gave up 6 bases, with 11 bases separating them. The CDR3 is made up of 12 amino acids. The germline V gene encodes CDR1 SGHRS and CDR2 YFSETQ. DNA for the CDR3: TGCGCCAGCAGCCAAGCTAGAGGCGAGCAGTACTTC. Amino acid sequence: CASSQARGEQYF.

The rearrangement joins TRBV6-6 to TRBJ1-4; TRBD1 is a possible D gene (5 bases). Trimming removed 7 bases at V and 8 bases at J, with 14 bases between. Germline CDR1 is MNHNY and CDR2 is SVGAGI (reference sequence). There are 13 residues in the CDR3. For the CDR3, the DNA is TGTGCCAGCATCCCCTCGGGGGAGGAAAAACTGTTTTTT. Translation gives CASIPSGEEKLFF.

DNA for the CDR3: TGCGCCAGCAGCTTGGGGGCCAGACAAGACAATGAGCAGTTCTTC. This encodes CASSLGARQDNEQFF. The V call is TRBV5-1, the J call TRBJ2-1, with unresolved D. V dropped 0 bases and J dropped 5 bases, with 12 bases sitting between them. The germline V gene has CDR1 SGHRS and CDR2 YFSETQ. The CDR3 sequence is 15 residues long.

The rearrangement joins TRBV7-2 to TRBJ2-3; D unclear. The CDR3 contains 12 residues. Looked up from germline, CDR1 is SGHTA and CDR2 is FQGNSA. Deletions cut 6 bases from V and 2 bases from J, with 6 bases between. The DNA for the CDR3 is TGTGCCAGCAGTCACTACACAGATACGCAGTATTTT. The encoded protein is CASSHYTDTQYF.